Detailed here is one T cell receptor (beta chain). The source of the sample is a study of blood T cells in healthy people across ages. The second PCR ran about 6 to 12 cycles with a sample-barcoded 5' primer and J-beta primers. One entry per CDR3 protein results from TCRdb running MiXCR on the 5' RACE reads. The table records hundreds of thousands of distinct CDR3 sequences, roughly 21% of them present only once. From germline, CDR1 is SNHLY and CDR2 FYNNEI. The CDR3 has 13 amino acids. Trimming took 4 bases from V and 2 from J, leaving 8 bases between them. This receptor was taken from a man aged 70 or older in good health. Material: blood. The genes are TRBV2 and TRBJ2-5, with unresolved D. The CDR3 DNA is TGTGCCAGCAGTGTTGAGGTTCAAGAGACCCAGTACTTC. Protein: CASSVEVQETQYF. The full variable domain, rest sourced from reference TRBV2 and TRBJ2-5, is EPEVTQTPSHQVTQMGQEVILRCVPISNHLYFYWYRQILGQKVEFLVSFYNNEISEKSEIFDDQFSVERPDGSNFTLKIRSTKLEDSAMYFCASSVEVQETQYFGPGTRLLVL.